The 2 T cell receptor beta chains below all came from one sample that was sequenced in a study of control samples from healthy donors and cancer patients. The assay was immunoSEQ multiplex PCR, and TCRdb's table has in-frame clones only and misses some. The repertoire holds about 160,000 clones, with about 94% as singletons. The sample consisted of PBMCs. The receptor source for this set is a man aged 55 to 69 with colorectal cancer.

This chain joins TRBV12-3 or TRBV12-4 and TRBJ1-2; D is perhaps TRBD1 (5 bases). Trimming removed 3 bases from V and 7 bases from J, with 12 bases in between. The CDR3 is made up of 13 amino acids. The CDR3 DNA reads TGTGCCAGCAGTTTGGGGGGTTTTGCTGGCTACACCTTC. Its translation is CASSLGGFAGYTF.

This chain links TRBV7-2 with TRBJ1-1; 8 nucleotides align to TRBD1. Germline V lookup: CDR1 SGHTA, CDR2 FQGNSA. V trimming: 0 bases; J trimming: 6 bases; junction bases outside the gene matches: 9. This CDR3 spans 16 amino acids. This CDR3 is CASSLAPGGQGAEAFF. CDR3 DNA: TGTGCCAGCAGCTTAGCGCCAGGGGGCCAGGGTGCTGAAGCTTTCTTT.